The 32 T cell receptor beta chains in this list originate from one sample, sequenced in a study of T-cell reconstitution after alpha-beta-depleted transplantation in children. It was with unique molecular identifiers that the TCRbeta library was prepared. TCRdb recomputed calls from the PCR reads with MiXCR, one row per CDR3 protein. Of about 980,000 distinct CDR3 sequences listed, under 30% were seen once; the top ten hold over 25%. The sample in question was PBMCs, mostly from graft donor cells, obtained 360 days after TCRalphabeta/CD19-depleted stem cell transplant. The origin of the receptors is a boy under two years old who had a stem cell transplant for SCID, so the T cells may come from the graft donor.

This clonotype was detected a few times. The chain recombines TRBV5-1 with TRBJ2-1, with D tentatively TRBD2 (7 bases). The CDR3 spans 17 residues. CDR1 is SGHRS and CDR2 is YFSETQ in the germline V gene. V was pared by 1 base and J by 0 bases, with 14 bases between. The CDR3: CASSLPRAGASYNEQFF. The CDR3 nucleotides read TGCGCCAGCAGCTTGCCCAGGGCGGGGGCCTCCTACAATGAGCAGTTCTTC.

The chain recombines TRBV28 with TRBJ2-5, with TRBD2 matching 8 bases. There are 17 residues in the CDR3. Looked up from germline, CDR1 is MDHEN and CDR2 is SYDVKM. The ends lost 3 bases at V and 5 bases at J; junction bases unmatched: 14. The CDR3 spells CASSFTGGGDFGETQYF. CDR3 in DNA: TGTGCCAGCAGTTTTACCGGGGGGGGCGATTTCGGGGAGACCCAGTACTTC.

In its sample, this clonotype was seen once. J is TRBJ2-6 and V is TRBV14, with D possibly TRBD1 on 6 matching bases. The CDR3 is 20 amino acids. Germline values: CDR1 SGHDN, CDR2 FVKESK. V lost 2 bases and J 0 bases, leaving 20 bases between the germline ends. The CDR3: CASSQRLTGWEPSGANVLTF. The CDR3 region has the DNA TGTGCCAGCAGCCAAAGGCTGACAGGTTGGGAACCCTCTGGGGCCAACGTCCTGACTTTC.

The chain links TRBV11-1 to TRBJ2-4; perhaps TRBD2 as D (6 bases). CDR3 length equals 13 residues. Trimming removed 4 bases from V and 9 bases from J, with 13 bases in between. Germline CDR1 reads SGHAT; CDR2 reads FQDESV (reference sequence). The CDR3 sequence is CASSSGRNGIQYF. DNA for the CDR3: TGTGCCAGCAGCTCAGGGAGGAACGGCATTCAGTACTTC.

The rearrangement uses TRBV7-2 and TRBJ1-1; TRBD1 might be the D (5 bases). The CDR3 is 14 amino acids. The V end was cut by 4 bases, the J end by 1 base, with 10 bases between. The V gene's germline CDR1 is SGHTA and CDR2 FQGNSA. CDR3 sequence: CASSYGQANTEAFF. The CDR3 bases are TGTGCCAGCAGCTATGGACAAGCGAACACTGAAGCTTTCTTT.

This clonotype was picked up many times. The CDR3 loop reads CSASFPGQKHNEQFF. The CDR3 DNA follows: TGCAGTGCTAGCTTCCCGGGACAGAAGCACAATGAGCAGTTCTTC. This rearrangement joins TRBV20-1 to TRBJ2-1; 7 bases are a match to TRBD1. Trimming at V came to 3 bases and at J to 5 bases, leaving 10 bases not matched to a gene. This CDR3 is built from 15 residues. CDR1 is DFQATT and CDR2 is SNEGSKA in the germline V gene (reference sequence).

Remarks on this clonotype: Just one base apart from a much larger clone, this may be a read error. The chain combines TRBV6-1 with TRBJ2-3; maybe TRBD2 (6 bases). Trimming removed 6 bases at V and 1 base at J, with 14 bases between. Germline V gene lookup returns CDR1 MNHNS and CDR2 SASEGT. The CDR3 has 15 residues. The CDR3 DNA reads TGTGCCAGCAGCCCCCTGGGGGGATGCACAGATACGCAGTATTTT. It is translated as CASSPLGGCTDTQYF.

In its sample, this clonotype was seen a few times. The chain uses TRBV6-1 and TRBJ2-7, with D possibly being TRBD1 or TRBD2 (6 bases each). Germline CDR1 reads MNHNS; CDR2 reads SASEGT. This CDR3 has 14 amino acids. V lost 4 bases, J lost 6 bases, and 16 bases lay in between. The CDR3 here is CASSAEGGLLEQYF. CDR3 bases: TGTGCCAGCAGTGCCGAGGGGGGCTTGCTCGAGCAGTACTTC.

V usage is TRBV28 and J usage is TRBJ1-2, with unresolved D. V was cut by 7 bases and J by 7 bases, with 22 bases left in between. CDR1 and CDR2 (germline): MDHEN, SYDVKM. The CDR3 runs to 15 residues. The CDR3 here is CASMGPRKAAFGYTF. The DNA for the CDR3 is TGTGCCAGCATGGGCCCGCGCAAAGCGGCGTTTGGCTACACCTTC.

This clonotype was counted between two and nine times. This chain links TRBV6-1 with TRBJ1-1; D perhaps matches TRBD1 (5 bases). Germline values: CDR1 MNHNS, CDR2 SASEGT. There are 15 residues in the CDR3. V was cut by 8 bases and J by 0 bases, with 16 bases left in between. CDR3: CASSYGGDLNTEAFF. The CDR3 DNA sequence: TGTGCCAGCTCGTATGGGGGGGACTTGAACACTGAAGCTTTCTTT.

The chain recombines TRBV4-3 with TRBJ1-5; D ambiguous. Germline CDR1 LGHNA, CDR2 YSLEER. The V end was cut by 0 bases, the J end by 4 bases, with 10 bases between. The CDR3 consists of 15 residues. CDR3 region: CASSQDRSRNQPQHF. The CDR3 coding sequence is TGCGCCAGCAGCCAAGATCGGAGCAGGAATCAGCCCCAGCATTTT.

This clonotype has more than one count but fewer than ten. The V gene is TRBV20-1, the J gene TRBJ2-5; no reliable D call. This CDR3 region has 15 residues. Germline CDR1 DFQATT, CDR2 SNEGSKA (reference sequence). V was clipped by 5 bases and J by 5 bases, with 21 bases between them. CDR3: CSARYSPPHWETQYF. CDR3 DNA: TGCAGTGCTCGATATTCGCCACCGCATTGGGAGACCCAGTACTTC.

This clonotype was seen a handful of times. The genes are TRBV11-2 and TRBJ2-7; no clear D. The CDR3 has 15 amino acids. CDR1 SGHAT and CDR2 FQNNGV come from the germline V gene. V was shortened by 1 base and J by 8 bases, with 18 bases between the two germline ends. CDR3 in amino acids: CASSLGSAGPSQQYF. CDR3 in DNA: TGTGCCAGCAGCTTAGGGAGCGCAGGCCCTTCCCAGCAGTACTTC.

The CDR3 sequence: CASEGLNTGELFF. CDR3 bases: TGTGCCAGCGAGGGGTTGAACACCGGGGAGCTGTTTTTT. The rearrangement uses TRBV2 and TRBJ2-2; the D gene could be TRBD1 or TRBD2 (5 bases each). V was shortened by 8 bases and J by 1 base, with 8 bases between the two germline ends. The CDR3 extends over 13 amino acids. Germline V gene lookup returns CDR1 SNHLY and CDR2 FYNNEI. The variable domain in full, completed from reference TRBV2 and TRBJ2-2, reads EPEVTQTPSHQVTQMGQEVILRCVPISNHLYFYWYRQILGQKVEFLVSFYNNEISEKSEIFDDQFSVERPDGSNFTLKIRSTKLEDSAMYFCASEGLNTGELFFGEGSRLTVL.

This chain uses TRBV3-1 with TRBJ2-2; D ambiguous. CDR3 length: 12 residues. V was pared by 2 bases and J by 8 bases, with 6 bases between. From germline, CDR1 is LGHDT and CDR2 YNNKEL (reference sequence). DNA of the CDR3: TGTGCCAGCAGCCAACTACTTGGGGAGCTGTTTTTT. Translating it yields CASSQLLGELFF.

This clonotype has a handful of counts. V usage is TRBV29-1 and J usage is TRBJ1-2; D gene uncertain. The germline V gene encodes CDR1 SQVTM and CDR2 ANQGSEA. V lost 6 bases and J lost 8, with 19 bases in between. CDR3 length: 13 residues. The CDR3 sequence: CSVRTDGLSGYTF. The CDR3 DNA follows: TGCAGCGTCAGGACGGACGGTCTTTCGGGCTACACCTTC.

The chain carries TRBV20-1 and TRBJ2-3; a possible D gene is TRBD1 (6 bases). Deletions cut 0 bases from V and 2 bases from J, with 18 bases between. The CDR3 is made up of 17 amino acids. The germline gives CDR1 DFQATT, CDR2 SNEGSKA (reference sequence). CDR3 in DNA: TGCAGTGCTAGAGATTCGCCGACAGGATATTACACAGATACGCAGTATTTT. Its protein is CSARDSPTGYYTDTQYF.

The chain combines TRBV19 with TRBJ2-1; 10 nucleotides align to TRBD1. The V gene end was trimmed by 1 base and the J gene end by 5 bases; junction bases not matched to a gene: 8. This CDR3 comprises 17 residues. Germline V gives CDR1 LNHDA, CDR2 SQIVND (reference sequence). DNA for the CDR3: TGTGCCAGTAGTATAGTATTCCGGACAGGGGGACACAATGAGCAGTTCTTC. Translated: CASSIVFRTGGHNEQFF.

The chain employs TRBV12-3 or TRBV12-4 and TRBJ2-7; D unresolved. V dropped 4 bases and J dropped 7 bases, with 8 bases sitting between them. The CDR3 length is 11 residues. CDR3 DNA: TGTGCCAGCAGTTCCTCGTGGGAGCAGTACTTC. The encoded protein is CASSSSWEQYF.

In its sample, this clonotype was seen a few times. V gene TRBV12-3 or TRBV12-4 combines with J gene TRBJ2-1, with no clear D. This CDR3 is built from 13 residues. V was clipped by 4 bases and J by 3 bases, with 7 bases between them. The CDR3 DNA is TGTGCCAGCAGTTGGGCGTTCTACAATGAGCAGTTCTTC. This translates into CASSWAFYNEQFF.

V usage is TRBV12-3 or TRBV12-4 and J usage is TRBJ1-2; 7 bases are a match to TRBD1. The CDR3 has 15 residues. V trimming: 8 bases; J trimming: 0 bases; junction bases outside the gene matches: 9. For the CDR3, the DNA is TGTGCCAGCGGGGGCAGGGGGAAACCTAACTATGGCTACACCTTC. Translation: CASGGRGKPNYGYTF.

CDR3 residues: CASSNTGGRNTEAFF. In DNA form, the CDR3 reads TGTGCCAGCTCAAATACAGGGGGCAGGAACACTGAAGCTTTCTTT. This chain uses TRBV18 with TRBJ1-1; 9 bases line up with TRBD1. There are 15 residues in the CDR3. CDR1 is KGHSH, CDR2 LQKENI, per germline. V was pared by 5 bases and J by 1 base, with 5 bases of the junction left unmatched.

The chain uses TRBV5-1 and TRBJ2-3; 8 bases are a match to TRBD2. This CDR3 is 18 amino acids long. The V segment lost 0 bases and the J segment 2 bases; nucleotides outside the gene matches: 11. Per germline, CDR1 SGHRS and CDR2 YFSETQ. CDR3 loop: CASSLELGLVIHTDTQYF. The DNA for the CDR3 is TGCGCCAGCAGCTTGGAACTGGGACTAGTGATCCACACAGATACGCAGTATTTT. The variable domain in full, with the rest retrieved from reference TRBV5-1 and TRBJ2-3, is KAGVTQTPRYLIKTRGQQVTLSCSPISGHRSVSWYQQTPGQGLQFLFEYFSETQRNKGNFPGRFSGRQFSNSRSEMNVSTLELGDSALYLCASSLELGLVIHTDTQYFGPGTRLTVL.

This clonotype was detected once. The V and J genes are TRBV20-1 and TRBJ2-3, with D possibly matching TRBD2 (6 bases). CDR3 length: 14 residues. Germline CDR1 is DFQATT and CDR2 is SNEGSKA (reference sequence). V lost 3 bases and J 1 base, leaving 11 bases between the germline ends. This CDR3 reads CSASRPGGTDTQYF. CDR3 sequence (DNA): TGCAGTGCTAGCCGCCCGGGGGGCACAGATACGCAGTATTTT.

This chain uses TRBV5-1 with TRBJ1-1; the D is unclear. The ends were cut back, 0 bases at V and 2 bases at J, with 11 bases in the middle. In germline, CDR1 is SGHRS, CDR2 YFSETQ. The CDR3 length is 15 residues. The CDR3: CASSLAGQQNTEAFF. Written as DNA, the CDR3 is TGCGCCAGCAGCTTGGCCGGGCAGCAAAACACTGAAGCTTTCTTT.

The V and J genes are TRBV12-3 or TRBV12-4 and TRBJ2-1, with D perhaps TRBD2 (6 bases). The CDR3 runs 15 residues. V lost 0 bases to trimming and J lost 7 bases, with 13 bases between them. CDR3 residues: CASSLAAGPRNEQFF. In DNA form, the CDR3 reads TGTGCCAGCAGTTTAGCAGCGGGCCCTCGGAATGAGCAGTTCTTC.

The genes are TRBV25-1 and TRBJ2-1; 9 nucleotides line up with TRBD1. This CDR3 is built from 15 residues. Trimming took 4 bases from V and 7 from J; bases not matched to a gene: 8. Per germline, CDR1 MGHDK and CDR2 SYGVNS. This CDR3 is CASSGFGTGRNEQFF. CDR3 nucleotide sequence: TGTGCCAGCAGTGGGTTCGGGACAGGGAGGAATGAGCAGTTCTTC.

Details on this clonotype: A far larger clone is one base from this, pointing to a likely read error. This chain links TRBV28 with TRBJ2-7; the D gene is possibly TRBD1 (6 bases). Germline CDR1 is MDHEN and CDR2 is SYDVKM. V lost 5 bases and J 2 bases, leaving 13 bases between the germline ends. The CDR3 is 14 residues long. The CDR3 DNA reads as TGTGCCAGCAGTCTCCGACAGGAGCCCTACGAGCAGTACTTC. It is translated as CASSLRQEPYEQYF.

The chain links TRBV7-6 to TRBJ2-3; D call uncertain. The CDR3 is 15 residues long. Between the trimmed V and J ends, which lost 1 base and 3 bases, there was a span of 11 bases. From germline, CDR1 is SGHVS and CDR2 FNYEAQ. The CDR3 region is CASSLVSHLTDTQYF. The CDR3 nucleotides are TGTGCCAGCAGCTTAGTGTCGCACTTAACAGATACGCAGTATTTT. Complete variable domain (other parts from reference TRBV7-6 and TRBJ2-3): GAGVSQSPRYKVTKRGQDVALRCDPISGHVSLYWYRQALGQGPEFLTYFNYEAQQDKSGLPNDRFSAERPEGSISTLTIQRTEQRDSAMYRCASSLVSHLTDTQYFGPGTRLTVL.

The rearrangement uses TRBV29-1 and TRBJ1-3; unclear D gene. This CDR3 contains 12 residues. Trimming pared 6 bases from V and 7 bases from J, leaving 13 bases between. Germline CDR1 SQVTM, CDR2 ANQGSEA. The CDR3 coding sequence is TGCAGCGTCGACCCCCCAAGGAACACCATATATTTT. Translation: CSVDPPRNTIYF.

DNA of the CDR3: TGCGCCAGCAGCCGACAGGGGGACGAGCAGTACTTC. This codes for CASSRQGDEQYF. This chain joins TRBV5-1 and TRBJ2-7, with 9 bases identical to TRBD1. Losses at the gene ends were 4 bases for V and 5 bases for J; bases not matched to a gene: 1. The germline V gene encodes CDR1 SGHRS and CDR2 YFSETQ. The CDR3 consists of 12 residues.

This clonotype was observed a few times. The CDR3 spells CASSYGTQPGELFF. The CDR3 nucleotides are TGTGCCAGCAGCTACGGGACACAGCCCGGGGAGCTGTTTTTT. The chain combines TRBV7-9 with TRBJ2-2; tentative D call: TRBD1 (6 bases). The CDR3 extends over 14 amino acids. The germline CDR1 and CDR2 sequences are SEHNR and FQNEAQ (reference sequence). The V end was cut by 4 bases, the J end by 6 bases, with 12 bases between.